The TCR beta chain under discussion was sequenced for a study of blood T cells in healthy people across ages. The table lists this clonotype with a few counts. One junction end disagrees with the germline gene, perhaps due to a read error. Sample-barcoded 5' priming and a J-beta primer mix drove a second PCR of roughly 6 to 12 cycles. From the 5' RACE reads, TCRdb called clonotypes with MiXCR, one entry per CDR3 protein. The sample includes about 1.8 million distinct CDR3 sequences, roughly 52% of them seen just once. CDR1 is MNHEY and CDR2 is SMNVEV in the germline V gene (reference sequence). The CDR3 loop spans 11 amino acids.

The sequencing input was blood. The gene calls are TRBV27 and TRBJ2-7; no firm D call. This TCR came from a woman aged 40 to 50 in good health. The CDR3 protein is CIRSPGYEQYF. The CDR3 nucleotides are TGCATAAGATCTCCAGGCTACGAGCAGTACTTC.